This is a list of T cell receptor beta chains from one sample in a study of blood T cells in healthy people across ages. A single record per CDR3 protein comes from TCRdb applying MiXCR to the 5' RACE reads. Altogether 1.5 million to 2 million distinct CDR3 sequences are present, about 28% being singletons, with the ten largest covering approximately 7.7%. Sequencing was performed on blood. These receptors all stem from a woman aged 25 to 39 in good health. Each CDR3 is given with its conserved first and last residue. A D gene is named only where the DNA matches it firmly. A clone size is listed for some rows: how often the clone was seen (once, few, many), or a class if it is expanded.

CDR3 length | clone size | D gene | J gene | V gene | CDR3 DNA | CDR3 protein
15 | NA | NA | TRBJ2-7 | TRBV18 | TGTGCCAGCTCACCTCAGGGGACTGCGGTCTACGAGCAGTACTTC | CASSPQGTAVYEQYF
15 | NA | TRBD1 | TRBJ2-1 | TRBV7-2 | TGTGCCAGCAGCCCAAGGGACAGGGGCGTGGATGAGCAGTTCTTC | CASSPRDRGVDEQFF
15 | few | NA | TRBJ2-7 | TRBV10-3 | TGTGCCATCAGTGAATTTGAAGGACGACCCTACGAGCAGTACTTC | CAISEFEGRPYEQYF
16 | few | TRBD1 | TRBJ2-2 | TRBV4-1 | TGCGCCAGCAGCCACCCCGGGACAGGGCGCACCGGGGAGCTGTTTTTT | CASSHPGTGRTGELFF
17 | NA | TRBD2 | TRBJ2-1 | TRBV7-9 | TGTGCCTGCAGCTTAACAGCGGGAGGGCCTCTATTCAATGAGCAGTTCTTC | CACSLTAGGPLFNEQFF
14 | few | NA | TRBJ2-1 | TRBV27 | TGTGCCAGCAGAGTCCTCGGCTCCTACAATGAGCAGTTCTTC | CASRVLGSYNEQFF
13 | few | NA | TRBJ1-2 | TRBV2 | TGTGCCAGCCGGTGGCGGGGGTACTATGGCTACACCTTC | CASRWRGYYGYTF
15 | few | TRBD1 | TRBJ2-1 | TRBV7-3 | TGTGCCAGCAGCACGACAGGGGATACAATGAATGAGCAGTTCTTC | CASSTTGDTMNEQFF
14 | NA | NA | TRBJ2-5 | TRBV5-1 | TGCGCCAGCAGCTTGACGACAGGAGAGAAGACCCAGTACTTC | CASSLTTGEKTQYF
17 | NA | TRBD2 | TRBJ2-1 | TRBV20-1 | TGCAGTGCTAGGCGGCTAGCGGGGGGGCTGTTCCTCGGTGAGCAGTTCTTC | CSARRLAGGLFLGEQFF
13 | NA | NA | TRBJ1-4 | TRBV20-1 | TGCAGTGCTACTCAAAATGAGGGTGAAAAACTGTTTTTT | CSATQNEGEKLFF
14 | few | NA | TRBJ2-1 | TRBV19 | TGTGCCAGTAGTATCTACGACGGGTACAATGAGCAGTTCTTC | CASSIYDGYNEQFF
15 | NA | NA | TRBJ1-5 | TRBV12-3/TRBV12-4 | TGTGCCAGCAGTTTATCCGGAATTAATAATCAGCCCCAGCATTTT | CASSLSGINNQPQHF
17 | NA | NA | TRBJ2-7 | TRBV7-2 | TGTGCCAGCAGCCGAAGCCCGGGTTTAGAGGGATCCTACGAGCAGTACTTC | CASSRSPGLEGSYEQYF
17 | NA | TRBD2 | TRBJ2-1 | TRBV3-1 | TGTGCCAGCAGCCTCATTCTTAGGGCTAGCGGCTACAATGAGCAGTTCTTC | CASSLILRASGYNEQFF
11 | NA | NA | TRBJ1-6 | TRBV7-9 | TGTACCAGCAGCCCCAATTCACCCCTCCACTTT | CTSSPNSPLHF
16 | NA | TRBD2 | TRBJ2-1 | TRBV15 | TGTGCCACCAGCCCAATAGCGGGAGACTTACACAATGAGCAGTTCTTC | CATSPIAGDLHNEQFF
14 | NA | NA | TRBJ2-5 | TRBV7-2 | TGTGCCAGCAGCCATCCGGGCCCCGTGGAGACCCAGTACTTC | CASSHPGPVETQYF
12 | NA | NA | TRBJ2-3 | TRBV2 | TGTGCCAGCAGTGATCACTATAGTACGCAGTATTTT | CASSDHYSTQYF
13 | few | NA | TRBJ1-5 | TRBV6-1 | TGTGCCAGCAGTGAATCTATCGGACAGCCCCAGCATTTT | CASSESIGQPQHF
15 | NA | NA | TRBJ1-2 | TRBV5-1 | TGCGCCAGCAACCCGGGGATGAGAGGAGACTATGGCTACACCTTC | CASNPGMRGDYGYTF
17 | NA | TRBD2 | TRBJ2-7 | TRBV5-1 | TGCGCCAGCAGCCCTGGGGTTCTAGCGGGGCCGAACTACGAGCAGTACTTC | CASSPGVLAGPNYEQYF
15 | NA | NA | TRBJ1-6 | TRBV5-1 | TGCGCCAGCAGCTCGTCAGGGATGGGGAATTCACCCCTCCACTTT | CASSSSGMGNSPLHF
15 | NA | TRBD2 | TRBJ2-5 | TRBV5-1 | TGCGCCAGCAGAACCGGGACTAGCGAGGGAGAGACCCAGTACTTC | CASRTGTSEGETQYF
14 | many | TRBD2 | TRBJ2-7 | TRBV20-1 | TGCAGTGCTAGATCGGTAGCGGGAGACTACGAGCAGTACTTC | CSARSVAGDYEQYF
14 | NA | NA | TRBJ2-7 | TRBV7-2 | TGTGCCAGCAGCTTAGGTCGGGATTTTGACGAGCAGTACTTC | CASSLGRDFDEQYF
14 | NA | NA | TRBJ2-7 | TRBV2 | TGTGCCAGCAGTGAGACGGCCGAGATCTACGAGCAGTACTTC | CASSETAEIYEQYF
15 | many | TRBD1 | TRBJ2-6 | TRBV5-1 | TGCGCCAGCGGGACAGCTAGCTCTGGGGCCAACGTCCTGACTTTC | CASGTASSGANVLTF
15 | few | NA | TRBJ2-7 | TRBV14 | TGTGCCAGCAGCCAAGGTGGTGGGCCGAGAGGGAGTCAGTACTTC | CASSQGGGPRGSQYF
12 | NA | NA | TRBJ2-7 | TRBV3-1 | TGTGCCAGCAGGGACATACTTGGGGAGCAGTACTTC | CASRDILGEQYF
15 | few | NA | TRBJ1-4 | TRBV7-2 | TGTGCCAGCAGCTCGTCAGCCACAACTAATGAAAAACTGTTTTTT | CASSSSATTNEKLFF